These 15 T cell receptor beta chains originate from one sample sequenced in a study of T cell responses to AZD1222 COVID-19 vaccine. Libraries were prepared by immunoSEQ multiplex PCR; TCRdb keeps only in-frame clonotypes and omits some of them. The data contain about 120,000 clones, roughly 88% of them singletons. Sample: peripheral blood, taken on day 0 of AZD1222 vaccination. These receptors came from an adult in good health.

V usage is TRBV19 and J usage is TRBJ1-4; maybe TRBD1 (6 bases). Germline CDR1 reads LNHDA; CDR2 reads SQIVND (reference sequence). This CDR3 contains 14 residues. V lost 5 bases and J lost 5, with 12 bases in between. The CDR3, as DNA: TGTGCCAGTAGTGATCATCAGGGGAATGAAAAACTGTTTTTT. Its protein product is CASSDHQGNEKLFF. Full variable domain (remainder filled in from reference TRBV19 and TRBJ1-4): DGGITQSPKYLFRKEGQNVTLSCEQNLNHDAMYWYRQDPGQGLRLIYYSQIVNDFQKGDIAEGYSVSREKKESFPLTVTSAQKNPTAFYLCASSDHQGNEKLFFGSGTQLSVL.

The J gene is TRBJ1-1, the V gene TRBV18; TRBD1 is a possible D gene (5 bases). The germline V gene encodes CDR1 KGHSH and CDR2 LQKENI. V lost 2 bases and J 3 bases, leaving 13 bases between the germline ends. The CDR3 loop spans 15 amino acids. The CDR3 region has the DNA TGTGCCAGCTCACCAGGGGCAACAGTGGACACTGAAGCTTTCTTT. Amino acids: CASSPGATVDTEAFF.

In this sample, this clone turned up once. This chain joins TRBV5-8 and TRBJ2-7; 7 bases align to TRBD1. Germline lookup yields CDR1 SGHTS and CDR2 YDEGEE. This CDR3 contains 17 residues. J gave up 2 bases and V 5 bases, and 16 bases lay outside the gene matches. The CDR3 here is CASRSSPARQGTYEQYF. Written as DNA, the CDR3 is TGTGCCAGCAGATCTAGTCCGGCGAGACAGGGAACCTACGAGCAGTACTTC.

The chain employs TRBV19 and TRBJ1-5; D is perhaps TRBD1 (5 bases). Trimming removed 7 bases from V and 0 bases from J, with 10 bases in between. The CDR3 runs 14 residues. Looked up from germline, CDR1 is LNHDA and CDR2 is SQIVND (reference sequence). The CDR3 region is CASTDSYSNQPQHF. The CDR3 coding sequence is TGTGCCAGTACCGACAGCTATAGCAATCAGCCCCAGCATTTT.

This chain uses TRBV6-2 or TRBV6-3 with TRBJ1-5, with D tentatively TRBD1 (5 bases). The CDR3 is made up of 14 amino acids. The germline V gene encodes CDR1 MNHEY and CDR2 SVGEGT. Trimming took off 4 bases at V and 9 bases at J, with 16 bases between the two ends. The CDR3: CASSSDSNVGPQHF. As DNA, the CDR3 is TGTGCCAGCAGTTCTGACAGTAATGTGGGGCCCCAGCATTTT.

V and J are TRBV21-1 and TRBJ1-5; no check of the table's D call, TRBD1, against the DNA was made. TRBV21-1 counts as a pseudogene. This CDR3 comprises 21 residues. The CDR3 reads CASSKAPPGQGRGYSNQPQHF. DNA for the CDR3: TGTGCCAGCAGCAAAGCCCCACCGGGACAGGGTAGGGGCTATAGCAATCAGCCCCAGCATTTT.

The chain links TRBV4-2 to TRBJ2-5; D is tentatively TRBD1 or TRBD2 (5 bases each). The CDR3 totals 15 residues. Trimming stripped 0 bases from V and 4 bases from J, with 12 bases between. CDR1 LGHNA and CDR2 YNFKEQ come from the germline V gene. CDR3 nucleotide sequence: TGTGCCAGCAGCCAAGAGAGGGGTTCGGTAGAGACCCAGTACTTC. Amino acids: CASSQERGSVETQYF.

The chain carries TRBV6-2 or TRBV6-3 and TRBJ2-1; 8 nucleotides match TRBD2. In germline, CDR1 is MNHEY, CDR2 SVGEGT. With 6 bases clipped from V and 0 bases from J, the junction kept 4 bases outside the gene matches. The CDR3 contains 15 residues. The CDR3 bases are TGTGCCAGCAGCCATAGCGGGAACTCCTACAATGAGCAGTTCTTC. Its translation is CASSHSGNSYNEQFF.

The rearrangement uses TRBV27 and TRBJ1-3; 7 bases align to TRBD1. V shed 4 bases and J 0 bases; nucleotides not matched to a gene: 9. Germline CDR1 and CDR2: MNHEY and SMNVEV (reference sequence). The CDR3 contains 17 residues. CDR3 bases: TGTGCCAGCAGTTCGATGACAGGGACCATCTCTGGAAACACCATATATTTT. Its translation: CASSSMTGTISGNTIYF.

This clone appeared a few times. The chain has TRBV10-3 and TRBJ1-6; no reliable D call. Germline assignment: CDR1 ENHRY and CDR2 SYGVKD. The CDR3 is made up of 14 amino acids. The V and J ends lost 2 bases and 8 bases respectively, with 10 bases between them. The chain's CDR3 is CAISEVVGYSPLHF. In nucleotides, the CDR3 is TGTGCCATCAGTGAGGTGGTAGGATATTCACCCCTCCACTTT.

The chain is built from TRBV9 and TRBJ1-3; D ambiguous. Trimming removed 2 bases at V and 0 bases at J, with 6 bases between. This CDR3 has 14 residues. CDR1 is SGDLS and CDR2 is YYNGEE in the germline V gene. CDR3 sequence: CASSVQASGNTIYF. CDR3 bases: TGTGCCAGCAGCGTCCAGGCCTCTGGAAACACCATATATTTT.

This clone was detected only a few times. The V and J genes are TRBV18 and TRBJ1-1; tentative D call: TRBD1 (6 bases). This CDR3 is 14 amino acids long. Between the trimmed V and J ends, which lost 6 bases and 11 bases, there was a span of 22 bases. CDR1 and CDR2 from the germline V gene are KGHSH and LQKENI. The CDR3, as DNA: TGTGCCAGCTCCCCGCCGGGACACCCGATGGGGGCTTTCTTT. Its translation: CASSPPGHPMGAFF.

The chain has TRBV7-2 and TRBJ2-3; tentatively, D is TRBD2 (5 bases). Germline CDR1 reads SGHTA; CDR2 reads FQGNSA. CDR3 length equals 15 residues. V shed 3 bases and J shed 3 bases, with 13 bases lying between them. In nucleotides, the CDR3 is TGTGCCAGCAGCTTTAGATGGGAGTCGACAGATACGCAGTATTTT. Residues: CASSFRWESTDTQYF.

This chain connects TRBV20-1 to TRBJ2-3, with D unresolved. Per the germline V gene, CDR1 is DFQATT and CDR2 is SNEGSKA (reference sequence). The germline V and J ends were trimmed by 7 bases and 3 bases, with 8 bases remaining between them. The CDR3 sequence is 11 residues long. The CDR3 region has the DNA TGCAGTGTTTCTCGGACAGATACGCAGTATTTT. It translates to CSVSRTDTQYF.

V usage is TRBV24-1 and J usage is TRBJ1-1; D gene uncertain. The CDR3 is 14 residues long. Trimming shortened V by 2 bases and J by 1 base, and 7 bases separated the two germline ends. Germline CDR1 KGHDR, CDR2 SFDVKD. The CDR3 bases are TGTGCCACCAGTGATTCGGACGGGAACACTGAAGCTTTCTTT. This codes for CATSDSDGNTEAFF.